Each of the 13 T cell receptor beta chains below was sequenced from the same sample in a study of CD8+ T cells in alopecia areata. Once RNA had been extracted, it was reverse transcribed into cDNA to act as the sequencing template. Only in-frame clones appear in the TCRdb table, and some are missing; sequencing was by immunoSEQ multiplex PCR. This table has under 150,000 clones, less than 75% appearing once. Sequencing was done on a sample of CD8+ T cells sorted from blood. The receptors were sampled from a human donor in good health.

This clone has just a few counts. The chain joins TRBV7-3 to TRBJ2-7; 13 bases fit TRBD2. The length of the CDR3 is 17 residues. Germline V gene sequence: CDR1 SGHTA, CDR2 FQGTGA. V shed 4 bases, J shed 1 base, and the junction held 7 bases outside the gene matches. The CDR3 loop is CASSSGLAGSLSYEQYF. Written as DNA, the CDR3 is TGTGCCAGCAGCTCGGGACTAGCGGGATCCCTTTCCTACGAGCAGTACTTC. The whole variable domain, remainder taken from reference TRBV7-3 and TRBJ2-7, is GAGVSQTPSNKVTEKGKYVELRCDPISGHTALYWYRQSLGQGPEFLIYFQGTGAADDSGLPNDRFFAVRPEGSVSTLKIQRTERGDSAVYLCASSSGLAGSLSYEQYFGPGTRLTVT.

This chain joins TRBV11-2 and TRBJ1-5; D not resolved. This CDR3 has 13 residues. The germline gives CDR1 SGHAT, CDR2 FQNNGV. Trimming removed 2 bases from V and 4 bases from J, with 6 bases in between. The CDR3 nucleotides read TGTGCCAGCAGCTTATGGGTGAATCAGCCCCAGCATTTT. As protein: CASSLWVNQPQHF.

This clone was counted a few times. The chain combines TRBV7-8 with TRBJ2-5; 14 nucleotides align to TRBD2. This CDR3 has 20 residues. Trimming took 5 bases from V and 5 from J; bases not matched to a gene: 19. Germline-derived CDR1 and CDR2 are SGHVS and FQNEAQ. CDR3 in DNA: TGTGCCAGCAGCCCAACGTATCCGGGACTAGCGGGAGTCGGCAAGGAGACCCAGTACTTC. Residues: CASSPTYPGLAGVGKETQYF.

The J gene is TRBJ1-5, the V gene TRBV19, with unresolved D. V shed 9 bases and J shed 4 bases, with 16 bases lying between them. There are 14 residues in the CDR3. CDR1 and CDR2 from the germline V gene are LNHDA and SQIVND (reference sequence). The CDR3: CASCTADLNQPQHF. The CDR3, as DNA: TGTGCCAGCTGCACGGCGGACTTGAATCAGCCCCAGCATTTT.

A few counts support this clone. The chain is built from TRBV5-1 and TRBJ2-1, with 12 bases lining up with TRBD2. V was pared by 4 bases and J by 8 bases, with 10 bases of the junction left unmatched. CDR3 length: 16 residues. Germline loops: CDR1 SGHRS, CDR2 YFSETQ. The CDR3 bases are TGCGCCAGCAGCGACCGACTAGCGGGAGATACCTATGAGCAGTTCTTC. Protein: CASSDRLAGDTYEQFF.

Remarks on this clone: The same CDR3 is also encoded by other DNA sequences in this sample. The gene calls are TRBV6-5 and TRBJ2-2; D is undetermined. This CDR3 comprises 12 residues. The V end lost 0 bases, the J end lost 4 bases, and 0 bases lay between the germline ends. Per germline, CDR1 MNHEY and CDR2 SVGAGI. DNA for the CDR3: TGTGCCAGCAGTTACTCCACCGGGGAGCTGTTTTTT. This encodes CASSYSTGELFF.

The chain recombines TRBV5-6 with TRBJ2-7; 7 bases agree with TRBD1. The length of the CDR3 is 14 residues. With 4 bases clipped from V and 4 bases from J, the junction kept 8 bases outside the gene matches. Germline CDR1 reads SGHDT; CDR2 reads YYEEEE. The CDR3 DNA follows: TGTGCCAGCAGCCCAACAGGGGAAGTTTACGAGCAGTACTTC. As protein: CASSPTGEVYEQYF.

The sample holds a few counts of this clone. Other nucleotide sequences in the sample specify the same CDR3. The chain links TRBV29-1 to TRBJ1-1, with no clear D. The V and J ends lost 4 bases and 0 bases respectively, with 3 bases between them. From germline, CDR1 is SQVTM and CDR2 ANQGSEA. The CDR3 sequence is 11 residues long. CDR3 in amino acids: CSVVMNTEAFF. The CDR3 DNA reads TGCAGCGTTGTGATGAACACTGAAGCTTTCTTT.

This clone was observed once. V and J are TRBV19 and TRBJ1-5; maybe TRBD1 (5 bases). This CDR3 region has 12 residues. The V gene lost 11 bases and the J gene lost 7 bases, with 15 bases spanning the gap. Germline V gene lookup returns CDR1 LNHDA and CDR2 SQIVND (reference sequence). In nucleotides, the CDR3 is TGTGCCGCCGCCTCGGGGGGGCAGCCCCAGCATTTT. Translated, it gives CAAASGGQPQHF.

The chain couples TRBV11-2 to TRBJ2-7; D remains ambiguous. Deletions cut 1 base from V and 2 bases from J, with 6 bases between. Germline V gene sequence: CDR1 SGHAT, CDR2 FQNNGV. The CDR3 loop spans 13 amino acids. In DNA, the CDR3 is TGTGCCAGCAGCTTAGGCGGTCCCTACGAGCAGTACTTC. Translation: CASSLGGPYEQYF.

Written as DNA, the CDR3 is TGTGCCAGCAGTTCTAACACTGAAGCTTTCTTT. Its protein is CASSSNTEAFF. The chain is built from TRBV6-5 and TRBJ1-1; D gene uncertain. Trimming removed 4 bases at V and 2 bases at J, with 2 bases between. The CDR3 runs to 11 residues. Germline V gene lookup returns CDR1 MNHEY and CDR2 SVGAGI.

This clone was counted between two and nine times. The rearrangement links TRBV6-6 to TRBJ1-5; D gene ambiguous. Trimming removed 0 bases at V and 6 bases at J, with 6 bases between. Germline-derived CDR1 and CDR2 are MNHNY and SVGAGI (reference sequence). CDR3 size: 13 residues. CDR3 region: CASSYSGIQPQHF. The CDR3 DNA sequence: TGTGCCAGCAGTTACTCGGGGATTCAGCCCCAGCATTTT.

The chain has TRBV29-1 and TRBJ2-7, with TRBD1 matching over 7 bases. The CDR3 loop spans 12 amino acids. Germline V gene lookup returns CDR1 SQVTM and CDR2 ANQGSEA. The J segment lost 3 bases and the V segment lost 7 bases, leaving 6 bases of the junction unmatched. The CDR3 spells CSAGDSVYEQYF. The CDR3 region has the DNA TGCAGCGCTGGGGACAGTGTCTACGAGCAGTACTTC.